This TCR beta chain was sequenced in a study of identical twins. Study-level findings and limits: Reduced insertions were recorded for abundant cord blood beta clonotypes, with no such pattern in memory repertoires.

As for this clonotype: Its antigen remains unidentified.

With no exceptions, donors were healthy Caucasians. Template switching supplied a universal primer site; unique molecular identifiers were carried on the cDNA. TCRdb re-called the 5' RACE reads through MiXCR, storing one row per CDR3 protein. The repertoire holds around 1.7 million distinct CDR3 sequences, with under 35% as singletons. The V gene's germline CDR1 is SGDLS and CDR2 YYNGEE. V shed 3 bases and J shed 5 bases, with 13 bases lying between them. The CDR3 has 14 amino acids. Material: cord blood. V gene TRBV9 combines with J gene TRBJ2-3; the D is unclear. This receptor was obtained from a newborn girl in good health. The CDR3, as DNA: TGTGCCAGCAGCGGTAATAGGTCCCTAGATACGCAGTATTTT. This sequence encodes CASSGNRSLDTQYF.